These 19 T cell receptor beta chains came from one sample sequenced in a study of CD8 T cells in ankylosing spondylitis. Their antigens are not known. MiXCR, run by TCRdb on the 5' RACE reads, gives a single entry per CDR3 protein. Counted here are about 510,000 distinct CDR3 sequences, approximately 5.3% occurring once; the ten biggest clones make up around 3.4%. Points from the study as a whole: A motif of 7 or 8 highly homologous TCR beta variants was seen as apparently characteristic of ankylosing spondylitis blood.

The sequencing sample was made of blood, either unsorted or a sorted T cell fraction (not recorded which). The receptors here all came from a male donor with ankylosing spondylitis.

There are many counts of this clonotype. The chain employs TRBV7-2 and TRBJ1-1, with D possibly matching TRBD1 (6 bases). CDR1 is SGHTA, CDR2 FQGNSA, per germline. V lost 5 bases and J lost 9, with 16 bases in between. The CDR3 totals 13 residues. The CDR3, as DNA: TGTGCCAGCAGCCTGCGACAGGAGACCCAAGCTTTCTTT. As protein: CASSLRQETQAFF.

This clonotype was seen at least ten times. The J gene is TRBJ1-5, the V gene TRBV20-1; 8 nucleotides line up with TRBD1. Germline-derived CDR1 and CDR2 are DFQATT and SNEGSKA (reference sequence). V shed 4 bases, J shed 2 bases, and the junction held 1 base outside the gene matches. The CDR3 is made up of 13 amino acids. CDR3 bases: TGCAGTGCTACAGGGGGCGGCAATCAGCCCCAGCATTTT. This encodes CSATGGGNQPQHF.

This clonotype showed up many times. The chain combines TRBV5-1 with TRBJ2-1, with D uncertain. V lost 4 bases to trimming and J lost 3 bases, with 14 bases between them. The CDR3 spans 15 residues. From germline, CDR1 is SGHRS and CDR2 YFSETQ. The CDR3: CASSLLAEDYNEQFF. The CDR3 DNA is TGCGCCAGCAGCCTACTCGCGGAAGACTACAATGAGCAGTTCTTC.

Ten or more counts support this clonotype. The chain combines TRBV6-5 with TRBJ1-6, with TRBD1 matching over 8 bases. J lost 7 bases, V lost 4 bases, and 3 bases had no gene match. Germline loops: CDR1 MNHEY, CDR2 SVGAGI. The CDR3 extends over 14 amino acids. The CDR3 spells CASSSGDRNSPLHF. CDR3 DNA: TGTGCCAGCAGTTCAGGGGACAGGAATTCACCCCTCCACTTT.

This clonotype turned up a few times. V is TRBV7-2 and J is TRBJ2-7; 9 bases are a match to TRBD1. Per the germline V gene, CDR1 is SGHTA and CDR2 is FQGNSA. The CDR3 totals 14 residues. V lost 3 bases to trimming and J lost 6 bases; unmatched junction nucleotides: 6. CDR3 residues: CASSFGRDRAEQYF. CDR3 sequence (DNA): TGTGCCAGCAGCTTCGGCCGGGACAGGGCCGAGCAGTACTTC.

This clonotype was recorded at least ten times. A junction boundary mismatches the germline segment, possibly from a read error. This chain uses TRBV7-8 with TRBJ2-5, with 7 bases fitting TRBD1. CDR3 length equals 11 residues. The germline V gene encodes CDR1 SGHVS and CDR2 FQNEAQ. CDR3 nucleotides: TGTGCCAGCAGCTTAAGTGGGACAGAAAACTTC. Translation gives CASSLSGTENF.

This clonotype was counted at least ten times. The CDR3 DNA reads TGCAGCGTTGAATCCCGGGTTAACAGTTACCCCTACAATGAGCAGTTCTTC. Its protein is CSVESRVNSYPYNEQFF. The chain employs TRBV29-1 and TRBJ2-1; no reliable D call. Germline V lookup: CDR1 SQVTM, CDR2 ANQGSEA. The CDR3 has 17 amino acids. Trimming took 2 bases from V and 2 from J, leaving 19 bases between them.

This clonotype was recorded many times. The CDR3 loop is CASSFGQGDEKLFF. The CDR3 nucleotides are TGTGCCAGCAGCTTCGGACAGGGTGATGAAAAACTGTTTTTT. This chain joins TRBV7-9 and TRBJ1-4, with TRBD1 identical over 8 bases. Per germline, CDR1 SEHNR and CDR2 FQNEAQ (reference sequence). The CDR3 sequence is 14 residues long. The V and J ends lost 3 bases and 6 bases, in that order; junction bases with no gene match: 3.

In this sample, this clonotype turned up many times. The rearrangement joins TRBV5-5 to TRBJ1-1, with a weak D call TRBD1 (6 bases). From germline, CDR1 is SGHKS and CDR2 YYEKEE (reference sequence). The CDR3 consists of 11 residues. Trimming shortened V by 5 bases and J by 8 bases, and 10 bases separated the two germline ends. The CDR3 region has the DNA TGTGCCAGCAGGGAGGGGGTGGAAGCTTTCTTT. Its protein product is CASREGVEAFF. Using reference TRBV5-5 and TRBJ1-1 for the parts outside the CDR3, the full variable domain is DAGVTQSPTHLIKTRGQQVTLRCSPISGHKSVSWYQQVLGQGPQFIFQYYEKEERGRGNFPDRFSARQFPNYSSELNVNALLLGDSALYLCASREGVEAFFGQGTRLTVV.

This clonotype was found a few times. This chain links TRBV16 with TRBJ1-2; D unresolved. V dropped 0 bases and J dropped 3 bases, with 8 bases sitting between them. CDR1 KGHSY and CDR2 FQNENV come from the germline V gene. The CDR3 sequence is 14 residues long. The CDR3 protein is CASSQSSGHYGYTF. CDR3 nucleotides: TGTGCCAGCAGCCAATCCTCAGGACACTATGGCTACACCTTC.

This clonotype was counted between two and nine times. Relative to the germline gene, one junction end is altered; a read error may explain this. This sequence joins TRBV6-5 and TRBJ2-7; D ambiguous. Germline V lookup: CDR1 MNHEY, CDR2 SVGAGI. CDR3 length equals 14 residues. DNA for the CDR3: TGTGCCAGCAGTGACTCTAGTGGGACCTACGAGCAGTACTTC. Translating it yields CASSDSSGTYEQYF.

This clonotype showed up many times. The chain joins TRBV12-3 or TRBV12-4 to TRBJ2-7; D unresolved. The CDR3 is 13 residues long. V shed 2 bases and J shed 2 bases, with 7 bases lying between them. CDR3 bases: TGTGCCAGCAGTTTATCCAGAACCTACGAGCAGTACTTC. Protein product: CASSLSRTYEQYF.

The chain combines TRBV6-2 or TRBV6-3 with TRBJ2-3; TRBD2 might be the D (5 bases). CDR3 length: 14 residues. The germline V gene has CDR1 MNHEY and CDR2 SVGEGT. Between the trimmed V and J ends, which lost 7 bases and 2 bases, there was a span of 13 bases. This CDR3 reads CASKERRYTDTQYF. The CDR3 DNA reads TGTGCCAGCAAGGAGCGGAGATACACAGATACGCAGTATTTT.

The chain is built from TRBV3-1 and TRBJ1-2; 7 bases line up with TRBD1. This CDR3 region has 18 residues. Germline loops: CDR1 LGHDT, CDR2 YNNKEL (reference sequence). Trimming at V came to 5 bases and at J to 0 bases, leaving 15 bases not matched to a gene. The CDR3 bases are TGTGCCAGCAGCGGGATCATGCAGGGGGTTATACCTAACTATGGCTACACCTTC. Translating it yields CASSGIMQGVIPNYGYTF. Full variable domain (remainder filled in from reference TRBV3-1 and TRBJ1-2): DTAVSQTPKYLVTQMGNDKSIKCEQNLGHDTMYWYKQDSKKFLKIMFSYNNKELIINETVPNRFSPKSPDKAHLNLHINSLELGDSAVYFCASSGIMQGVIPNYGYTFGSGTRLTVV.

This clonotype was picked up many times. V usage is TRBV7-9 and J usage is TRBJ2-1, with 13 bases lining up with TRBD2. CDR1 SEHNR and CDR2 FQNEAQ come from the germline V gene (reference sequence). J gave up 7 bases and V 0 bases, and 3 bases lay outside the gene matches. This CDR3 spans 16 amino acids. The CDR3 nucleotides read TGTGCCAGCAGCTTAGCGAGGACTAGCGGGAGAAATGAGCAGTTCTTC. Amino acid sequence: CASSLARTSGRNEQFF.

With regard to this clonotype: Compared with germline, one end of the junction differs, possibly owing to a read error. The chain employs TRBV20-1 and TRBJ1-1; D might be TRBD1 (5 bases). The length of the CDR3 is 16 residues. In germline, CDR1 is DFQATT, CDR2 SNEGSKA (reference sequence). The CDR3 DNA follows: TGCTGTGCCCACGGTTGGGGCAGGGTCGTGAACACTGAAGCTTTCTTT. Translating gives CCAHGWGRVVNTEAFF.

The sample holds many counts of this clonotype. This chain connects TRBV28 to TRBJ2-7, with D perhaps TRBD1 (6 bases). The CDR3 is made up of 17 amino acids. Germline V gene lookup returns CDR1 MDHEN and CDR2 SYDVKM. V was cut by 1 base and J by 5 bases, with 21 bases left in between. The CDR3 nucleotides read TGTGCCAGCAGTTTATTCTCGAGAGATCGCAGGGGCCACGAGCAGTACTTC. Amino acid sequence: CASSLFSRDRRGHEQYF.

This clonotype was observed a few times. This chain links TRBV28 with TRBJ1-6; 8 bases map to TRBD1. The junction had 10 bases not matched to a gene; V was cut back by 5 bases and J by 10 bases. Germline assignment: CDR1 MDHEN and CDR2 SYDVKM. This CDR3 contains 15 residues. CDR3: CASSPDREDDSPLHF. In DNA form, the CDR3 reads TGTGCCAGCAGTCCGGACAGGGAGGATGACTCACCCCTCCACTTT. Supplemented by reference TRBV28 and TRBJ1-6, the full variable domain reads DVKVTQSSRYLVKRTGEKVFLECVQDMDHENMFWYRQDPGLGLRLIYFSYDVKMKEKGDIPEGYSVSREKKERFSLILESASTNQTSMYLCASSPDREDDSPLHFGNGTRLTVT.

This clonotype came up many times. The rearrangement uses TRBV3-1 and TRBJ2-1; perhaps TRBD2 as D (5 bases). The germline gives CDR1 LGHDT, CDR2 YNNKEL (reference sequence). This CDR3 spans 13 amino acids. Deletions cut 4 bases from V and 5 bases from J, with 9 bases between. The CDR3 spells CASSRTYDNEQFF. As DNA, the CDR3 is TGTGCCAGCAGCCGGACTTATGACAATGAGCAGTTCTTC.